Each of the 6 T cell receptor delta chains below was sequenced from the same sample in a study of Vδ1+ human thymocytes. Study outcomes and limitations: In the thymus, TRG and TRD repertoires looked highly polyclonal with Gaussian CDR3 lengths.

Extracted RNA was reverse transcribed into cDNA. The CDR3 regions were amplified by multiplex PCR from V-gene primers to a constant-region primer. TCRdb re-processed the multiplex PCR reads via CATT. The profile shows 70,000 or so delta-chain clones, about 38% of them singletons. What these receptors recognize is not known. The source material was Vdelta1+ gamma-delta thymocytes from the thymus. Subset reported: FACS-sorted CD3+ TCRalphabeta- TCRVdelta1+ TCRVdelta2- thymocytes. The receptors originated from a boy less than two years old who had congenital heart surgery.

This clone was detected once. The rearrangement uses TRDV1 and TRDJ1, with D perhaps matching TRDD3 (6 bases). Germline CDR1 reads TSWWSYY; CDR2 reads QGS. V was pared by 1 base and J by 3 bases, with 33 bases between. The CDR3 sequence is 22 residues long. CDR3 sequence: CALGEPQGQVRRDKGPADKLIF. CDR3 nucleotide sequence: TGTGCTCTTGGGGAACCTCAAGGACAGGTGCGGAGGGATAAGGGACCCGCCGATAAACTCATCTTT.

This chain links TRDV1 with TRDJ1; TRDD3 matches at 10 bases. The J segment lost 2 bases and the V segment lost 0 bases, leaving 33 bases of the junction unmatched. The CDR3 is made up of 26 amino acids. The germline V gene encodes CDR1 TSWWSYY and CDR2 QGS. The DNA of the CDR3 is TGTGCTCTTGGGGAACTAACTCTTCCAGGGGACCTTCCCTACGGGGGGATACGCGGGGGAACCGATAAACTCATCTTT. Translation gives CALGELTLPGDLPYGGIRGGTDKLIF.

This chain connects TRDV1 to TRDJ1; no clear D. Germline assignment: CDR1 TSWWSYY and CDR2 QGS. CDR3 length: 17 residues. Trimming pared 2 bases from V and 2 bases from J, leaving 18 bases between. CDR3 bases: TGTGCTCTTGGGGAAGCCGGTCTCATCGTTGGGACCGATAAACTCATCTTT. This gives the protein CALGEAGLIVGTDKLIF.

V and J are TRDV1 and TRDJ1; D is unresolved. The CDR3 spans 16 residues. Germline CDR1 reads TSWWSYY; CDR2 reads QGS. V shed 1 base and J shed 3 bases, with 15 bases lying between them. The CDR3 DNA reads as TGTGCTCTTGGGGAACCCTCACCAGCGAAGGCCGATAAACTCATCTTT. Its protein is CALGEPSPAKADKLIF.

The V call is TRDV1, the J call TRDJ1; 9 bases line up with TRDD3. The CDR3 consists of 18 residues. Germline trimming cut 1 base from V and 0 bases from J; bases unmatched to any gene: 9. Germline V gene data show CDR1 as TSWWSYY and CDR2 as QGS. DNA for the CDR3: TGTGCTCTTGGGGAACCGCCGTACTGGGGGACCTACACCGATAAACTCATCTTT. Translation: CALGEPPYWGTYTDKLIF.

This chain connects TRDV1 to TRDJ1, with D possibly matching TRDD2 (9 bases). Trimming pared 5 bases from V and 0 bases from J, leaving 34 bases between. CDR1 and CDR2 (germline): TSWWSYY, QGS. CDR3 size: 22 residues. CDR3 nucleotides: TGTGCTCTTGGGTCCCTTCCTACCGTCAGGAAAACTGGGGGTTTAAACACCGATAAACTCATCTTT. Translating it yields CALGSLPTVRKTGGLNTDKLIF.